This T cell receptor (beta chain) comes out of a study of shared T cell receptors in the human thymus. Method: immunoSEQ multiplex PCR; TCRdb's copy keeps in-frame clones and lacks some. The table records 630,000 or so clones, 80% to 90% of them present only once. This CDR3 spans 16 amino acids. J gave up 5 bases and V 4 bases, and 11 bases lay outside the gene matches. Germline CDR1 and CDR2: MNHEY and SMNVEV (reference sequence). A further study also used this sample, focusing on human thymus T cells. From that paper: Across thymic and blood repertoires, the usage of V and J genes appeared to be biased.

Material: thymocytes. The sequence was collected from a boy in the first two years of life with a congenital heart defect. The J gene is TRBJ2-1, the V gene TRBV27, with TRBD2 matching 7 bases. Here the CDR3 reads CASSYHRAGDHNEQFF. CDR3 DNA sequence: TGTGCCAGCAGTTATCATCGTGCGGGAGACCACAATGAGCAGTTCTTC.